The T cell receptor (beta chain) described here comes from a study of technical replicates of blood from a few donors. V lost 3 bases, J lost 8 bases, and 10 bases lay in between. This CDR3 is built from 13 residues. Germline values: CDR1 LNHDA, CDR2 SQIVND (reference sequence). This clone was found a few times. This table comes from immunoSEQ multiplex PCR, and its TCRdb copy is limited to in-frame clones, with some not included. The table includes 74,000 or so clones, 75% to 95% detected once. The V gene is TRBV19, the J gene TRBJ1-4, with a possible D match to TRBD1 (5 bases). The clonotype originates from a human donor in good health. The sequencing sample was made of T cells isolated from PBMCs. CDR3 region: CASSIVGGEKLFF. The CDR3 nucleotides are TGTGCCAGTAGTATCGTGGGGGGAGAAAAACTGTTTTTT.